The rows below give T cell receptor beta chains drawn from one sample of a study of blood T cell repertoires in COVID-19. Method: immunoSEQ multiplex PCR; TCRdb's copy keeps in-frame clones and lacks some. The sample lists roughly 150,000 clones, 60% to 85% occurring once. Sequencing was carried out using peripheral blood. These TCRs come from a man aged 55 to 70 with acute or convalescent COVID-19. CDR3s include the opening cysteine and the closing phenylalanine or tryptophan. The order of the fields is clone size, D gene, J gene, V gene, CDR3 DNA, CDR3 protein. The D gene is left open where the match is weak. Rows give clone size only sometimes, using once, few, many, or a class for an expanded clone.

.,.,TRBJ1-2,TRBV6-5,TGTGCCAGCTGGGGGGGGAGCAAAACTAAGTATGGCTACACCTTC,CASWGGSKTKYGYTF
.,TRBD1,TRBJ1-6,TRBV19,TGTGCCAGTAGTGTCGACAGGGGATCACCCCTCCACTTT,CASSVDRGSPLHF
.,TRBD2,TRBJ2-2,TRBV6-5,TGTGCCAGCAGTTACTCAATAGCGGGGGGTCCCGGGGAGCTGTTTTTT,CASSYSIAGGPGELFF
.,.,TRBJ2-7,TRBV7-8,TGTGCCAGCAGCACGACCGGGAGCTCCTACGAGCAGTACTTC,CASSTTGSSYEQYF
.,TRBD2,TRBJ2-1,TRBV14,TGTGCCAGCAGCCAAGTGGGGGGGAGCTCCTACAATGAGCAGTTCTTC,CASSQVGGSSYNEQFF
.,TRBD2,TRBJ2-1,TRBV11-1,TGTGCCAGCAGCCTCTTGGTGGGGGGGGAAAATGAGCAGTTCTTC,CASSLLVGGENEQFF
.,TRBD2,TRBJ2-5,TRBV2,TGTGCCAGCTTGGGACTAGCGGGGGATGTGTACCAAGAGACCCAGTACTTC,CASLGLAGDVYQETQYF
.,TRBD1,TRBJ1-2,TRBV3-1/TRBV3-2,TGTGCCAGCAGCCAAGGGGACAGGGGTACTGGCTACACCTTC,CASSQGDRGTGYTF
.,TRBD1,TRBJ2-7,TRBV30,TGTGCCTGGACCCTAGGGGACAGCTCCTACGAGCAGTACTTC,CAWTLGDSSYEQYF
.,.,TRBJ2-2,TRBV27,TGTGCCAGCAGCCCGATGTTGAACAGGGTTTCGTACGGGGAGCTGTTTTTT,CASSPMLNRVSYGELFF
.,.,TRBJ2-3,TRBV3-1/TRBV3-2,TGTGCCAGCAGCCAAGTCAGTGCTACAGATACGCAGTATTTT,CASSQVSATDTQYF
once,TRBD1,TRBJ1-1,TRBV7-9,TGTGCCAGCAGCCCCAGGACAGGCGTTTGGAACACTGAAGCTTTCTTT,CASSPRTGVWNTEAFF
.,.,TRBJ2-3,TRBV5-1,TGCGCCAGCAGCCAGGGCCTCACAGATACGCAGTATTTT,CASSQGLTDTQYF
.,.,TRBJ1-1,TRBV9,TGTGCCAGCAGCATTAACAGGAACACTGAAGCTTTCTTT,CASSINRNTEAFF
.,.,TRBJ1-6,TRBV7-9,TGTGCCAGCAGCTTACAGGGTAATTCACCCCTCCACTTT,CASSLQGNSPLHF
.,.,TRBJ2-2,TRBV27,TGTGCCAGCAGCCCAGGGGCGAACACCGGGGAGCTGTTTTTT,CASSPGANTGELFF
few,.,TRBJ2-1,TRBV27,TGTGCCAGCAGTTCCCTTTTGAGCTCCTACAATGAGCAGTTCTTC,CASSSLLSSYNEQFF
once,.,TRBJ1-1,TRBV7-8,TGTGCCAGCAGCTTAGCTAGCAGTTCGAACACTGAAGCTTTCTTT,CASSLASSSNTEAFF
.,TRBD1,TRBJ1-4,TRBV6-4,TGTGCCAGCAGTGAAGCCGGGACAGGGCTTTGGCCTAATGAAAAACTGTTTTTT,CASSEAGTGLWPNEKLFF
.,.,TRBJ1-2,TRBV18,TGTGCCAGCTCACCGGAACTGACCCGAGGGTATGGCTACACCTTC,CASSPELTRGYGYTF
.,TRBD1,TRBJ1-1,TRBV30,TGTGCCTGGAGTGTAGCGACAGGGTTAACTGGAGCTTTCTTT,CAWSVATGLTGAFF
.,.,TRBJ2-7,TRBV24-1,TGTGCCACCAGTGATCCAGCTTTGGGCCGACCCTACGAGCAGTACTTC,CATSDPALGRPYEQYF
.,TRBD2,TRBJ2-1,TRBV7-8,TGTGCCAGCAGCTTGGCTAGCGGGGGGGCTGAGCAGTTCTTC,CASSLASGGAEQFF
.,TRBD2,TRBJ2-1,TRBV27,TGTGCCAGCCGGAGGGGGGGGACTAGCATAACCAATGAGCAGTTCTTC,CASRRGGTSITNEQFF
.,TRBD1,TRBJ2-2,TRBV4-1,TGCGCCAGCAGCCAACATCCGGGACAGGGTGATGCCGGGGAGCTGTTTTTT,CASSQHPGQGDAGELFF
.,.,TRBJ1-4,TRBV12-1,TGTGCCAGCAGCCCCTGGACCTTCAAGGGGGAAAAACTGTTTTTT,CASSPWTFKGEKLFF
.,.,TRBJ2-3,TRBV18,TGTGCCAGCTCACCAAGGAGGACAGATACGCAGTATTTT,CASSPRRTDTQYF
few,.,TRBJ2-7,TRBV6-5,TGTGCCGGTAGATTGACAGAGTCGAGCTCCTACGAGCAGTACTTC,CAGRLTESSSYEQYF
.,TRBD1,TRBJ2-4,TRBV19,TGTGCCAGTAGCGAACAGGGGGTAGGAAACATTCAGTACTTC,CASSEQGVGNIQYF